This T cell receptor beta chain was sequenced in a study of T cells in Graves' hyperthyroidism and ophthalmopathy. Study results and limitations: Blood also contained most expanded thyroid clonotypes above 0.001.

V was trimmed by 6 bases and J by 0 bases, leaving 15 bases between them. Germline V gives CDR1 MNHEY, CDR2 SVGEGT. This CDR3 has 15 residues. What was amplified from RNA transcripts were TCR beta CDR3 regions. The primer set for the first-round RT-PCR of the TCR CDR3 was HTBI. From the multiplex PCR reads, TCRdb called clonotypes with MiXCR, one entry per CDR3 protein. Of approximately 740,000 distinct CDR3 sequences listed, roughly 15% are singletons. This clonotype was seen many times. As yet, its antigen is unknown. J is TRBJ2-7 and V is TRBV6-2 or TRBV6-3, with D possibly being TRBD1 or TRBD2 (5 bases each). The specimen was blood. The sequence was obtained from a woman aged 18-29 years with Graves' hyperthyroidism. The CDR3 DNA reads TGTGCCAGCAGGCGAGGGACGGCGGCCTCCTACGAGCAGTACTTC. Its protein product is CASRRGTAASYEQYF.